The T cell receptor (beta chain) described here comes from a study of T cell responses to AZD1222 COVID-19 vaccine. Note on this clone: Its antigen is not known.

Using immunoSEQ multiplex PCR, the repertoire was profiled, and TCRdb retains in-frame clones only, with some absent. The sample lists about 110,000 clones; around 90% were seen once. The ends were cut back, 3 bases at V and 0 bases at J, with 3 bases in the middle. Germline CDR1 is MNHNS and CDR2 is SASEGT. The CDR3 extends over 13 amino acids. Notes on the study in general: Females outnumbered males among donors, who were mostly white British; clonal diversity was possibly underestimated. Receipt of two AZD1222 doses was followed by a rise in Spike-specific TCR breadth and depth. Among spike-specific TCRs, nearly half reportedly target unmutated variant regions.

Material: peripheral blood, obtained on day 0 of AZD1222 vaccination. This TCR was recovered from an adult in good health. The V and J genes are TRBV6-1 and TRBJ1-3, with unresolved D. The CDR3, as DNA: TGTGCCAGCAGTGAGACCTCTGGAAACACCATATATTTT. It translates to CASSETSGNTIYF.